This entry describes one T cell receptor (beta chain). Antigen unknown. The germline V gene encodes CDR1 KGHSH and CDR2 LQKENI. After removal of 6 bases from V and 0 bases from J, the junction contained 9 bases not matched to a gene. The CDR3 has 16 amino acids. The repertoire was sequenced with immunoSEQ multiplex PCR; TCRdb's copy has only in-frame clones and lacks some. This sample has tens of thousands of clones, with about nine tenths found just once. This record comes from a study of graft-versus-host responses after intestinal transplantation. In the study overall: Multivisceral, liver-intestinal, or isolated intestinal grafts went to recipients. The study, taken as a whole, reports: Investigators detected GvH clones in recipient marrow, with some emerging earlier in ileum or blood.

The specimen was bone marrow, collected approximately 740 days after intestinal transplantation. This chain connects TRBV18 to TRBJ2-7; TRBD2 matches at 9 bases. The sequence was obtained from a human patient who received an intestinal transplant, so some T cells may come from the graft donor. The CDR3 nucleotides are TGTGCCAGCTCCTCGAGCGGGGGGTACACCTCCTACGAGCAGTACTTC. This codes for CASSSSGGYTSYEQYF.